This is a list of T cell receptor beta chains from one sample in a study of blood T cells in healthy people across ages. One entry per CDR3 protein results from TCRdb running MiXCR on the 5' RACE reads. The sample records approximately 1,000,000 distinct CDR3 sequences, approximately 38% being singletons. Source material: blood. The receptors come from a man aged 18 to 29 in good health. Both conserved end residues are part of each CDR3. D genes are given only for firm matches. Expanded clones get a size class; other rows say once, few or many, or leave the size out.

V gene: TRBV4-3; J gene: TRBJ1-2; D gene: NA; clone size: NA; CDR3 protein: CASSQDTVAYGYTF; CDR3 DNA: TGCGCTAGCAGCCAAGATACAGTAGCATATGGCTACACCTTC
V gene: TRBV10-3; J gene: TRBJ2-7; D gene: NA; clone size: NA; CDR3 protein: CAISDPPNRVSTYEQYF; CDR3 DNA: TGTGCCATCAGTGATCCCCCAAACAGGGTCAGCACCTACGAGCAGTACTTC
V gene: TRBV12-3/TRBV12-4; J gene: TRBJ1-2; D gene: NA; clone size: many; CDR3 protein: CASSFGGVDYGYTF; CDR3 DNA: TGTGCCAGCAGTTTCGGAGGGGTTGACTATGGCTACACCTTC
V gene: TRBV20-1; J gene: TRBJ1-5; D gene: NA; clone size: few; CDR3 protein: CSARDEANQPQHF; CDR3 DNA: TGCAGTGCTAGAGACGAGGCCAATCAGCCCCAGCATTTT
V gene: TRBV27; J gene: TRBJ2-5; D gene: TRBD2; clone size: few; CDR3 protein: CASSLTGGASNEQYF; CDR3 DNA: TGTGCCAGCAGTTTAACCGGGGGGGCCTCCAATGAGCAGTACTTC
V gene: TRBV29-1; J gene: TRBJ2-4; D gene: NA; clone size: few; CDR3 protein: CSVQGKLAKNIQYF; CDR3 DNA: TGCAGCGTTCAGGGGAAACTAGCCAAAAACATTCAGTACTTC
V gene: TRBV6-2/TRBV6-3; J gene: TRBJ2-7; D gene: NA; clone size: NA; CDR3 protein: CASSYSSLGPSYEQYF; CDR3 DNA: TGTGCCAGCAGTTATTCCTCCCTAGGTCCTTCCTACGAGCAGTACTTC
V gene: TRBV5-1; J gene: TRBJ2-1; D gene: TRBD1; clone size: few; CDR3 protein: CASSYRGQDSYNEQFF; CDR3 DNA: TGCGCCAGCAGTTACCGGGGACAGGATTCTTACAATGAGCAGTTCTTC
V gene: TRBV27; J gene: TRBJ2-7; D gene: NA; clone size: few; CDR3 protein: CASSLSNLGQYYEQYF; CDR3 DNA: TGTGCCAGCAGTTTATCTAATCTCGGACAGTACTACGAGCAGTACTTC
V gene: TRBV6-6; J gene: TRBJ2-3; D gene: NA; clone size: NA; CDR3 protein: CASSGTGSTQYF; CDR3 DNA: TGTGCCAGCAGCGGGACCGGGTCTACGCAGTATTTT
V gene: TRBV9; J gene: TRBJ2-3; D gene: NA; clone size: few; CDR3 protein: CASSDRAPDTQYF; CDR3 DNA: TGTGCCAGCAGCGATCGGGCCCCGGATACGCAGTATTTT
V gene: TRBV7-2; J gene: TRBJ1-5; D gene: TRBD1; clone size: NA; CDR3 protein: CASSQWDRLNQPQHF; CDR3 DNA: TGTGCCAGCAGCCAGTGGGACAGATTAAATCAGCCCCAGCATTTT
V gene: TRBV27; J gene: TRBJ2-7; D gene: NA; clone size: NA; CDR3 protein: CASSLDDGSYNEQYF; CDR3 DNA: TGTGCCAGCAGTCTAGATGACGGATCCTACAATGAGCAGTACTTC
V gene: TRBV20-1; J gene: TRBJ1-5; D gene: TRBD1; clone size: few; CDR3 protein: CSAKDRDRSNQPQHF; CDR3 DNA: TGCAGTGCTAAAGACAGGGACCGTAGCAATCAGCCCCAGCATTTT
V gene: TRBV6-5; J gene: TRBJ2-1; D gene: NA; clone size: NA; CDR3 protein: CASSRHGRSYNEQFF; CDR3 DNA: TGTGCCAGCAGCAGACACGGGCGCTCCTACAATGAGCAGTTCTTC
V gene: TRBV20-1; J gene: TRBJ1-2; D gene: TRBD1; clone size: NA; CDR3 protein: CSARENGQDYGYTF; CDR3 DNA: TGCAGTGCTAGAGAAAATGGACAGGACTATGGCTACACCTTC
V gene: TRBV4-3; J gene: TRBJ2-3; D gene: NA; clone size: few; CDR3 protein: CASSQVGGRRGADTQYF; CDR3 DNA: TGCGCCAGCAGCCAAGTCGGAGGCAGACGTGGAGCAGATACGCAGTATTTT
V gene: TRBV27; J gene: TRBJ1-5; D gene: NA; clone size: NA; CDR3 protein: CASSFATGSRNQPQHF; CDR3 DNA: TGTGCCAGCAGTTTCGCGACAGGATCACGCAATCAGCCCCAGCATTTT
V gene: TRBV5-1; J gene: TRBJ1-1; D gene: NA; clone size: NA; CDR3 protein: CASSREDGANTEAFF; CDR3 DNA: TGCGCCAGCAGCCGAGAAGACGGGGCTAACACTGAAGCTTTCTTT
V gene: TRBV4-3; J gene: TRBJ2-1; D gene: NA; clone size: many; CDR3 protein: CASSQDRRGDEQFF; CDR3 DNA: TGCGCCAGCAGCCAAGATCGGAGGGGTGATGAGCAGTTCTTC
V gene: TRBV21-1; J gene: TRBJ1-4; D gene: NA; clone size: NA; CDR3 protein: CASSPARGRERCEKLFF; CDR3 DNA: TGTGCCAGCAGCCCCGCCCGCGGCAGGGAGCGCTGTGAAAAACTGTTTTTT
V gene: TRBV6-6; J gene: TRBJ2-7; D gene: TRBD1; clone size: NA; CDR3 protein: CASRQTGGFYNEQYF; CDR3 DNA: TGTGCCAGCAGACAAACAGGGGGCTTCTACAATGAGCAGTACTTC
V gene: TRBV20-1; J gene: TRBJ2-4; D gene: TRBD2; clone size: few; CDR3 protein: CSARITSGNIQYF; CDR3 DNA: TGCAGTGCTAGGATCACTAGCGGGAACATTCAGTACTTC
V gene: TRBV27; J gene: TRBJ2-5; D gene: NA; clone size: NA; CDR3 protein: CASTPGWGRNEQYF; CDR3 DNA: TGTGCCAGCACCCCCGGCTGGGGTAGAAATGAGCAGTACTTC
V gene: TRBV5-1; J gene: TRBJ2-5; D gene: NA; clone size: NA; CDR3 protein: CASSTYSQETQYF; CDR3 DNA: TGCGCCAGCAGCACCTACTCACAAGAGACCCAGTACTTC
V gene: TRBV24-1; J gene: TRBJ2-4; D gene: NA; clone size: few; CDR3 protein: CATSDSGPALAKNIQYF; CDR3 DNA: TGTGCCACCAGTGATTCAGGACCGGCTCTAGCCAAAAACATTCAGTACTTC
V gene: TRBV30; J gene: TRBJ1-2; D gene: NA; clone size: NA; CDR3 protein: CAWSVRGEGYTF; CDR3 DNA: TGTGCCTGGAGTGTAAGGGGGGAAGGCTACACCTTC
V gene: TRBV14; J gene: TRBJ2-7; D gene: NA; clone size: few; CDR3 protein: CASSPSGEGYEQYF; CDR3 DNA: TGTGCCAGCAGCCCCTCAGGGGAAGGCTACGAGCAGTACTTC
V gene: TRBV6-6; J gene: TRBJ2-5; D gene: NA; clone size: NA; CDR3 protein: CASSYVARYETQYF; CDR3 DNA: TGTGCCAGCAGTTACGTTGCTCGCTACGAGACCCAGTACTTC
V gene: TRBV12-3/TRBV12-4; J gene: TRBJ2-3; D gene: TRBD2; clone size: NA; CDR3 protein: CASSPRTSGGPSTDTQYF; CDR3 DNA: TGTGCCAGCAGTCCCCGGACTAGCGGGGGACCTAGCACAGATACGCAGTATTTT